These T cell receptor beta chains were read from a single sample in a study of human T cells and chemical hapten exposure. Each CDR3 protein is one row after TCRdb ran MiXCR on the RACE reads. This sample yields 70,000 to 95,000 distinct CDR3 sequences, of which more than 6.5% are seen a single time; roughly 1.4% belongs to the top ten. The specimen comprised whole blood, sampled in connection with sensitization to the hapten diphenylcyclopropenone (DPC). These receptors were obtained from a woman aged 30 to 39 with alopecia areata. Some clones in this sample may be carry-over from other donors' samples. CDR3s include the opening cysteine and the closing phenylalanine or tryptophan. D genes are given only for firm matches. Clone size, where shown, is once, few, many, or a class for clones that have expanded.

D	size	J	V	DNA	CDR3
.	many	TRBJ2-2	TRBV30	TGTGCCTGGAGTTTCTCGGACAAATACACCGGGGAGCTGTTTTTT	CAWSFSDKYTGELFF
TRBD1	many	TRBJ1-1	TRBV7-2	TGTGCCAGCAGCTGGGGCTCACCGGGACAGGGGGCTGAAGCTTTCTTT	CASSWGSPGQGAEAFF
TRBD1	few	TRBJ2-7	TRBV6-1	TGTGCCAGCAGAACACTAGACAGGGGGAGTGGTGGCGAGCAGTACTTC	CASRTLDRGSGGEQYF
TRBD2	many	TRBJ2-3	TRBV6-6	TGTGCCAGCAGTTACAAGAGCGGGGGGACGACAGATACGCAGTATTTT	CASSYKSGGTTDTQYF
TRBD2	.	TRBJ2-3	TRBV20-1	TGCAGTGCTAAGACTAGCGGAAGCACAGATACGCAGTATTTT	CSAKTSGSTDTQYF
.	few	TRBJ2-2	TRBV12-3/TRBV12-4	TGTGCCAGCAGTTTCACTCCCCTCACCGGGGAGCTGTTTTTT	CASSFTPLTGELFF
.	.	TRBJ1-1	TRBV9	TGTGCCAGCAGCCAGAGGCCGGGAGACACTGAAGCTTTCTTT	CASSQRPGDTEAFF
.	many	TRBJ1-1	TRBV5-1	TGCGCCAGCAGCTTGGAGGGGCCAAAGATGAACACTGAAGCTTTCTTT	CASSLEGPKMNTEAFF
TRBD2	many	TRBJ2-3	TRBV29-1	TGCAGCGTTGGGCCAGCGGGGGCCACAGATACGCAGTATTTT	CSVGPAGATDTQYF
.	many	TRBJ2-3	TRBV5-1	TGCGCCAGTTCCCGAGACAGCCCAGGGACAGATACGCAGTATTTT	CASSRDSPGTDTQYF
.	.	TRBJ2-7	TRBV12-3/TRBV12-4	TGTGCCAGCAGTCAGACTGGGACATACTCCTACGAGCAGTACTTC	CASSQTGTYSYEQYF
.	few	TRBJ2-4	TRBV27	TGTGCCAGCAGTTTGATAACAAAGGGGGCCAAAAACATTCAGTACTTC	CASSLITKGAKNIQYF
.	few	TRBJ1-1	TRBV5-1	TGCGCCAGCAGCCGAGGGGACTCCTACACTGAAGCTTTCTTT	CASSRGDSYTEAFF
.	.	TRBJ2-3	TRBV5-4	TGTGCCAGCAGCTTTAGGACCCGCACAGATACGCAGTATTTT	CASSFRTRTDTQYF
.	many	TRBJ1-2	TRBV7-9	TGTGCCAGCAGCTTAAAGGGGCATGGCTACACCTTC	CASSLKGHGYTF
.	medium-sized	TRBJ2-5	TRBV9	TGTGCCAGCAGCGCCCCGGGGGCGGGAGAGACCCAGTACTTC	CASSAPGAGETQYF
.	.	TRBJ1-1	TRBV7-2	TGTGCCAGCAGCTTAGGGGGGGGGGCGGTGCAACTAGCTTTCTTT	CASSLGGGAVQLAFF
.	.	TRBJ1-4	TRBV7-9	TGTACCAGCAGTCAGATGGCGGGGCAAAAAGGCGTTGGTGAAAAACTGTTTTTT	CTSSQMAGQKGVGEKLFF
.	many	TRBJ1-4	TRBV7-9	TGTGCCAGCAGCGGTGGGGTTGGGAGACAGGATTATGCAACTAATGAAAAACTGTTTTTT	CASSGGVGRQDYATNEKLFF
TRBD1	few	TRBJ1-2	TRBV6-5	TGTGCCAGCAGTTACAGCACAGGGGTCTATGGCTACACCTTC	CASSYSTGVYGYTF
.	.	TRBJ1-2	TRBV2	TGTGCCAGCAGTGGTATAGGACCCTATGGCTACACCTTC	CASSGIGPYGYTF
TRBD1	few	TRBJ1-1	TRBV12-3/TRBV12-4	TGTGCCAGCACCCCGACAGGGCTGAACACTGAAGCTTTCTTT	CASTPTGLNTEAFF
.	few	TRBJ1-5	TRBV29-1	TGCAGCGTCGCCGAGGCCCGTCAGCCCCAGCATTTT	CSVAEARQPQHF
.	many	TRBJ2-3	TRBV29-1	TGCAGCGCGGGGTTGGGAAGTGGGACAGATACGCAGTATTTT	CSAGLGSGTDTQYF
TRBD1	.	TRBJ1-5	TRBV6-2/TRBV6-3	TGTGCCAGCAGTGTGTACGGGACAGGCGGCAATCAGCCCCAGCATTTT	CASSVYGTGGNQPQHF
TRBD2	many	TRBJ2-5	TRBV5-1	TGCGCCAGCAACCCCGGACTAGCGGGCGAGACCCAGTACTTC	CASNPGLAGETQYF
.	few	TRBJ1-1	TRBV6-5	TGTGCCAGCACCCGTTGGGGAGCTGAAGCTTTCTTT	CASTRWGAEAFF
TRBD1	few	TRBJ1-4	TRBV9	TGTGCCAGCAGCAAGGGACAGGGAGGCGAAAAACTGTTTTTT	CASSKGQGGEKLFF
TRBD2	.	TRBJ2-3	TRBV5-1	TGCGCCAGCAGCTTGGAAGGGAGGACTAGCGGCACAGATACGCAGTATTTT	CASSLEGRTSGTDTQYF
.	.	TRBJ1-1	TRBV29-1	TGCAGCGTTGAGTCCTACACCCCGATGACCACTGAAGCTTTCTTT	CSVESYTPMTTEAFF
TRBD1	few	TRBJ2-2	TRBV7-2	TGTGCCAGCAGCCTAGGACAGGGCACCGGGGAGCTGTTTTTT	CASSLGQGTGELFF
.	.	TRBJ2-3	TRBV2	TGTGCCAGCAGTGACCTAAGTACAGATACGCAGTATTTT	CASSDLSTDTQYF
.	.	TRBJ2-5	TRBV6-5	TGTGCCAGCAGGAAGCGAGGGGTAATGAGGGAAGAGACCCAGTACTTC	CASRKRGVMREETQYF
.	few	TRBJ2-7	TRBV4-1	TGCGCCAGCAGCCAAGTTGGGGGTAGCGAGCAGTACTTC	CASSQVGGSEQYF
.	many	TRBJ1-4	TRBV2	TGTGCCAGCTCCGACAGCACTACAACTAATGAAAAACTGTTTTTT	CASSDSTTTNEKLFF
TRBD1	few	TRBJ1-3	TRBV7-9	TGTGCCAGCAGTCGCCAACAGGGGTATGGAAACACCATATATTTT	CASSRQQGYGNTIYF
TRBD1	.	TRBJ1-1	TRBV9	TGTGCCAGCAGCGTAGGTTGGGTGTTTCGGGGGGGGACAGCAGCTTTCTTT	CASSVGWVFRGGTAAFF
TRBD2	many	TRBJ2-3	TRBV10-3	TGTGCCATCAGTGAGTCCGACGGCGGGGGGGGCACAGATACGCAGTATTTT	CAISESDGGGGTDTQYF
.	once	TRBJ1-3	TRBV30	TGTGCCTGGAGTTTTCCATCTGGAAACACCATATATTTT	CAWSFPSGNTIYF
.	few	TRBJ2-7	TRBV12-3/TRBV12-4	TGTGCCAACAGAGGGGGGTACGAGCAGTACTTC	CANRGGYEQYF